This T cell receptor (beta chain) comes out of a study of early T cells in non-severe SARS-CoV-2 infection. At the level of the study: Bulk RNA taken from unsorted whole blood was sequenced, leaving chains unpaired. Whole-study findings and limits: Comparison of clonotypes with VDJdb favored anti-spike CD8 responses while missing private and CD4 specificities.

Individual cDNA molecules were tagged with unique molecular identifiers. TCRdb recomputed calls from the 5' RACE reads with MiXCR, one row per CDR3 protein. In the table there are some 50,000 distinct CDR3 sequences, about 10% of which are singletons. Germline-derived CDR1 and CDR2 are SGHRS and YFSETQ. This CDR3 has 14 residues. The V end lost 0 bases, the J end lost 5 bases, and 8 bases lay between the germline ends. This clonotype has ten or more counts. The antigen is undetermined. The TCR sequence derives from an adult who was a healthcare worker with PCR-confirmed SARS-CoV-2 infection or an uninfected control (not recorded which). The chain carries TRBV5-1 and TRBJ2-2, with D possibly called TRBD1 or TRBD2 (5 bases each). What was sequenced was whole blood. The CDR3 DNA reads TGCGCCAGCAGCTTGGATTGGGGGACCGGGGAGCTGTTTTTT. Encoded protein: CASSLDWGTGELFF.